The clone carrying this T cell receptor (beta chain) was picked up one time. The same CDR3 also results from other DNA sequences found in this sample. The data belong to a study of shared clonotypes between healthy human individuals. V shed 5 bases and J 2 bases; nucleotides not matched to a gene: 11. The CDR3 contains 17 residues. Germline assignment: CDR1 MDHEN and CDR2 SYDVKM. Libraries were prepared by immunoSEQ multiplex PCR; TCRdb keeps only in-frame clonotypes and omits some of them. The sample has 550,000 to 850,000 clones, over 65% seen once; the top ten hold 1.7%. This chain connects TRBV28 to TRBJ2-3; 9 bases align to TRBD2. This receptor was taken from a woman in her 30s in good health. The sample consisted of memory CD4+ T cells sorted from blood. Subset described: CD45RA-negative fraction. DNA of the CDR3: TGTGCCAGCAGTCTACCTGTCGGCGGGAGGGACACAGATACGCAGTATTTT. The encoded protein is CASSLPVGGRDTDTQYF.